This TCR beta chain was profiled in a study of T cell repertoires in aging, cancer and after chemotherapy. Study summary: Six age groups, ranging from 30 or younger to 70 or older, included the donors.

Whole-study findings and limits: Lymphoid organ infiltration in hematological cancer patients may impair thymic emigration or peripheral T cell expansion.

The template was genomic DNA from peripheral blood, not RNA. The germline V gene has CDR1 SGDLS and CDR2 YYNGEE. Trimming removed 3 bases from V and 8 bases from J; junction bases left unmatched: 7. This CDR3 has 15 residues. Rearranged V-D-J TRB sequences were amplified with a mixed TRB-A/B primer pool. One entry per CDR3 protein, called by TCRdb with MiXCR from the multiplex PCR reads. Of about 420 distinct CDR3 sequences in the sample, less than 40% were seen once. In this sample, this clonotype is medium-sized (0.01 to 0.1%). What it binds is unknown. The specimen sequenced was blood. The clonotype was recovered from a human donor with a blood cancer. This chain joins TRBV9 and TRBJ2-1, with 11 bases matching TRBD2. The CDR3 loop is CASSETSGSIDEQFF. CDR3 sequence (DNA): TGTGCCAGCAGCGAAACTAGCGGGAGTATCGATGAGCAGTTCTTC.